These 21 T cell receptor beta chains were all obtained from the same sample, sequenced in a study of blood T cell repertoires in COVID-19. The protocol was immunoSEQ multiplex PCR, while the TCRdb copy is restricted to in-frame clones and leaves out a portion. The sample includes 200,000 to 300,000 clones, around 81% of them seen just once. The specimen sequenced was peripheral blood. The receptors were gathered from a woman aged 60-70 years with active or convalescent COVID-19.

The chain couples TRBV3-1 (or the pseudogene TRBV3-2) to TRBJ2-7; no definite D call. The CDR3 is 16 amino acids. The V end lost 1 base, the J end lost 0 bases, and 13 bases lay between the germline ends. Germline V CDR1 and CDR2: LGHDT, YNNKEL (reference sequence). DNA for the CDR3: TGTGCCAGCAGCCAAGGGCCAGACACCATCTCCTACGAGCAGTACTTC. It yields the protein CASSQGPDTISYEQYF.

In DNA form, the CDR3 reads TGTGCCAGCAGCTTAGGGGGACAGACCACCGGGGAGCTGTTTTTT. Translation gives CASSLGGQTTGELFF. The V and J genes are TRBV11-3 and TRBJ2-2, with 7 bases that match TRBD1. J gave up 4 bases and V 1 base, and 3 bases lay outside the gene matches. This CDR3 contains 15 residues. Germline V gives CDR1 SGHNT, CDR2 YENEEA.

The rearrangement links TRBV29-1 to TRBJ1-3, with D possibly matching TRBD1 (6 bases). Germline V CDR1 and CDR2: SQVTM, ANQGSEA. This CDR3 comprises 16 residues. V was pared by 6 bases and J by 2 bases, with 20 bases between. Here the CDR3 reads CSVTTLTGDPGNTIYF. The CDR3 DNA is TGCAGCGTCACGACTCTGACAGGCGATCCTGGAAACACCATATATTTT.

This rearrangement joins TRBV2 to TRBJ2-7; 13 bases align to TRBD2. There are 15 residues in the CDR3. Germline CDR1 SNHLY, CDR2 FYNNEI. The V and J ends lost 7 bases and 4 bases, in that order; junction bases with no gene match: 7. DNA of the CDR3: TGTGCCAGCACTCAGGGGACTAGCGGGATATACGAGCAGTACTTC. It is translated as CASTQGTSGIYEQYF.

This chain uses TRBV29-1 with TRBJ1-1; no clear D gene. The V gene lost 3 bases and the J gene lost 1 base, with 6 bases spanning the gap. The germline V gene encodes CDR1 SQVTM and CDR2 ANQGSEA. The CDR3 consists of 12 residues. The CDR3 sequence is CSVDEGNTEAFF. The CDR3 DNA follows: TGCAGCGTTGATGAGGGGAACACTGAAGCTTTCTTT.

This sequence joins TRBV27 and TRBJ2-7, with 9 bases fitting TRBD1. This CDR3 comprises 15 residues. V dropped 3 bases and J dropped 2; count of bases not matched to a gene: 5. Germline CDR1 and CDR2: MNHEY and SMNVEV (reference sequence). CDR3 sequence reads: CASSLDRGTTYEQYF. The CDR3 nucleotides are TGTGCCAGCAGTTTGGACAGGGGAACCACCTACGAGCAGTACTTC.

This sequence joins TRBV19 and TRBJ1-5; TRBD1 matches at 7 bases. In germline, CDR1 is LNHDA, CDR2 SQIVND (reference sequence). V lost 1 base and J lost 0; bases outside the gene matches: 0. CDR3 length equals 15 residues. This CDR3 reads CASSIGQGSNQPQHF. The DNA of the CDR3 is TGTGCCAGTAGTATAGGACAGGGTAGCAATCAGCCCCAGCATTTT.

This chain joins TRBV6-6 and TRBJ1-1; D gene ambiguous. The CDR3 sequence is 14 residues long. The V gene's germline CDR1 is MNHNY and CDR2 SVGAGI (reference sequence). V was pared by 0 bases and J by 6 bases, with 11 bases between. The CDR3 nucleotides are TGTGCCAGCAGTTACTCGGCCGGGTTCGCTGAAGCTTTCTTT. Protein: CASSYSAGFAEAFF.

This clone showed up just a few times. CDR3 DNA sequence: TGTGCCAGCAGGCCCGGGACAGGACCGAATGAGCAGTTCTTC. It yields the protein CASRPGTGPNEQFF. The chain links TRBV6-6 to TRBJ2-1, with 8 bases identical to TRBD1. The CDR3 is made up of 14 amino acids. Trimming at V came to 6 bases and at J to 7 bases, leaving 8 bases not matched to a gene. CDR1 and CDR2 (germline): MNHNY, SVGAGI (reference sequence).

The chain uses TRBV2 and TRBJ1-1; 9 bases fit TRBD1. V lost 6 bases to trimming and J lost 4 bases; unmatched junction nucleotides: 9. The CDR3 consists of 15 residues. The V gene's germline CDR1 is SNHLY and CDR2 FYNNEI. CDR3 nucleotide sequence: TGTGCCAGCAGGCCAGACAGGGGGATAAGCACTGAAGCTTTCTTT. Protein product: CASRPDRGISTEAFF.

CDR3 loop: CASSLAGTVYEQYV. In nucleotides, the CDR3 is TGTGCCAGCAGCTTGGCGGGGACAGTTTACGAGCAGTACGTC. V is TRBV5-8 and J is TRBJ2-7; 7 positions match TRBD1. CDR3 length: 14 residues. J lost 4 bases, V lost 0 bases, and 4 bases had no gene match. Germline assignment: CDR1 SGHTS and CDR2 YDEGEE.

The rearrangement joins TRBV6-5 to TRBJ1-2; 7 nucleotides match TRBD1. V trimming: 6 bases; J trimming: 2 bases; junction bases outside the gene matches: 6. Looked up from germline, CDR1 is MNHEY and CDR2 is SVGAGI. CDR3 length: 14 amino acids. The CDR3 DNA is TGTGCCAGCAGGAGTAAACAGGGGAACTATGGCTACACCTTC. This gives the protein CASRSKQGNYGYTF.

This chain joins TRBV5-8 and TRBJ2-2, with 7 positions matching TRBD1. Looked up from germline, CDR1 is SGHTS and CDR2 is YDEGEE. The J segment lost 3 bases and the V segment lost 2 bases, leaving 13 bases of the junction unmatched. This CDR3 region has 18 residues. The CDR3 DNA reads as TGTGCCAGCAGCTTCTCCAGGGGGATGAGCGAGTACACCGGGGAGCTGTTTTTT. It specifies CASSFSRGMSEYTGELFF.

DNA of the CDR3: TGTGCCGGACGGACATATGAAAAACTGTTTTTT. It encodes CAGRTYEKLFF. J is TRBJ1-4 and V is TRBV5-8; maybe TRBD1 (5 bases). This CDR3 region has 11 residues. Germline-derived CDR1 and CDR2 are SGHTS and YDEGEE. V was clipped by 10 bases and J by 6 bases, with 10 bases between them.

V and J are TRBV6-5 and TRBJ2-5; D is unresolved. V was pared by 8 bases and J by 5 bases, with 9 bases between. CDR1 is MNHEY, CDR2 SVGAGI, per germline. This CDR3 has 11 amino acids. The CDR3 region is CASVFRETQYF. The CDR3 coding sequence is TGTGCCAGCGTCTTCAGGGAGACCCAGTACTTC.

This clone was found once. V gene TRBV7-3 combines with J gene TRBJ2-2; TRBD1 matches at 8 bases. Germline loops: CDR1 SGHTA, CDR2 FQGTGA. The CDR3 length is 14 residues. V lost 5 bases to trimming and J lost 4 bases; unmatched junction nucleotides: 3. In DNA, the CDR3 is TGTGCCAGCAGCCAAGACAGGGGCACCGGGGAGCTGTTTTTT. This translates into CASSQDRGTGELFF.

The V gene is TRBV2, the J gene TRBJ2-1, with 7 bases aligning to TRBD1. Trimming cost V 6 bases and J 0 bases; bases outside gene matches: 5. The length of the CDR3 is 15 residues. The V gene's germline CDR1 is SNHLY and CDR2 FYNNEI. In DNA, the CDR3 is TGTGCCAGCAGGGGGACAGAACTCTCCTACAATGAGCAGTTCTTC. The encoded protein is CASRGTELSYNEQFF.

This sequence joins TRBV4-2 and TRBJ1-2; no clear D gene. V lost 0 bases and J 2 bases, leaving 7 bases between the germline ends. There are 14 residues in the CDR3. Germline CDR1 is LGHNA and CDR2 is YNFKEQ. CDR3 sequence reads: CASSQEASNYGYTF. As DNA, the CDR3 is TGTGCCAGCAGCCAAGAGGCCTCGAACTATGGCTACACCTTC.

The CDR3 region has the DNA TGCGCCAGCAGCTTCTCGACTCAGGGGCACGAGCAGTTCTTC. Translated, it gives CASSFSTQGHEQFF. The chain uses TRBV5-1 and TRBJ2-1; D is perhaps TRBD1 (6 bases). The germline V gene has CDR1 SGHRS and CDR2 YFSETQ. Trimming stripped 2 bases from V and 10 bases from J, with 16 bases between. The CDR3 sequence is 14 residues long.

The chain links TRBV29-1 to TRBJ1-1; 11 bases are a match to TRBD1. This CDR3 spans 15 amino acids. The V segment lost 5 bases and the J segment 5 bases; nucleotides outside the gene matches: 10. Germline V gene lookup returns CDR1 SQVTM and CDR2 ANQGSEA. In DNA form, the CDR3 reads TGCAGCGTTTCCGGGACAGGGGGTTGGAAAACTGAAGCTTTCTTT. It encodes CSVSGTGGWKTEAFF.

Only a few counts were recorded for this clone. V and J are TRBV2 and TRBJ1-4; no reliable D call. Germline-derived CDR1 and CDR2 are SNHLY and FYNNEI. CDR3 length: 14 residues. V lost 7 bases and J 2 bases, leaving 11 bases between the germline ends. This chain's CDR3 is CASTWAATNEKLFF. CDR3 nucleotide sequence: TGTGCCAGCACCTGGGCAGCTACTAATGAAAAACTGTTTTTT.